One TCR beta chain is described in this entry. Responders (roughly 200,000, CFSE-labeled) were co-plated with roughly 200,000 irradiated, violet-dye-labeled stimulators. The sample belongs to a study of graft-versus-host responses after intestinal transplantation. Turning to the study itself: Every recipient underwent anti-thymocyte globulin induction, then tacrolimus and steroids for around three years. Study-wide findings and caveats: Across patients carrying graft-donor T cell macrochimerism, allografts held high graft-versus-host to host-versus-graft clonal ratios. GvH clones turned up in recipient marrow; some had shown up first in ileum or blood.

This CDR3 has 15 residues. Germline CDR1 reads KGHSH; CDR2 reads LQKENI. Trimming pared 2 bases from V and 8 bases from J, leaving 18 bases between. Sequenced by immunoSEQ multiplex PCR; TCRdb stores in-frame clones only, minus some. The table has 13,000 or so clones, about 36% seen once; the top ten hold more than 0.85%. This sequence was found in a human patient who received an intestinal transplant. The chain employs TRBV18 and TRBJ1-2; D is perhaps TRBD1 (5 bases). Source: alloreactive CD4+ T cells from a mixed lymphocyte reaction culture, taken before intestinal transplant. Subset described: CFSE-low proliferating T cells sorted from approximately six-day pre-transplant mixed lymphocyte reaction (GvH or HvG direction). CDR3 in amino acids: CASSPIGGNFGGYTF. The CDR3, as DNA: TGTGCCAGCTCACCAATCGGGGGAAATTTTGGCGGCTACACCTTC.